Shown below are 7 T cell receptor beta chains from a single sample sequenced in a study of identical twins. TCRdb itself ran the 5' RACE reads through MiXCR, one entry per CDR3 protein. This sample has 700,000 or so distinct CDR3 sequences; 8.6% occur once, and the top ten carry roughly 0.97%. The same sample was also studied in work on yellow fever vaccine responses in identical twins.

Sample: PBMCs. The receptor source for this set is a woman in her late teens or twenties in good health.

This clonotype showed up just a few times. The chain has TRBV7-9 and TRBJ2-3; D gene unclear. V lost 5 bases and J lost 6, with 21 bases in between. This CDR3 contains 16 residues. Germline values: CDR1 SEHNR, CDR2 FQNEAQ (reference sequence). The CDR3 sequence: CASSPQDPPFGDTQYF. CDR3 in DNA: TGTGCCAGCAGCCCTCAGGACCCACCGTTTGGGGATACGCAGTATTTT. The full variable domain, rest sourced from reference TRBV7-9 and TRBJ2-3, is DTGVSQNPRHKITKRGQNVTFRCDPISEHNRLYWYRQTLGQGPEFLTYFQNEAQLEKSRLLSDRFSAERPKGSFSTLEIQRTEQGDSAMYLCASSPQDPPFGDTQYFGPGTRLTVL.

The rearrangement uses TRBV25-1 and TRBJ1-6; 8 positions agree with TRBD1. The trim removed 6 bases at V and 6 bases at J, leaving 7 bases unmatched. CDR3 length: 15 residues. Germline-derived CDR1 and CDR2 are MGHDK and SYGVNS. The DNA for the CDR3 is TGTGCCAGCAGCCAACGGGACAGGCTTAATTCACCCCTCCACTTT. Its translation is CASSQRDRLNSPLHF.

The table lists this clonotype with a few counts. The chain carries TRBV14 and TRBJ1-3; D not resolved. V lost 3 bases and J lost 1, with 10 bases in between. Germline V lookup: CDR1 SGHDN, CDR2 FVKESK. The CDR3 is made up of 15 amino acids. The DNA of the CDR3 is TGTGCCAGCAGCCAGAACGTGGGATCTGGAAACACCATATATTTT. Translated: CASSQNVGSGNTIYF.

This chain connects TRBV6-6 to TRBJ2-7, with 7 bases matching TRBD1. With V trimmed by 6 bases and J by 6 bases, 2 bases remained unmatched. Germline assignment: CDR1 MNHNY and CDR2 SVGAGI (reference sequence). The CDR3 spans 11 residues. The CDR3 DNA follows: TGTGCCAGCAGACAGGGGAGCGAGCAGTACTTC. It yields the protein CASRQGSEQYF.

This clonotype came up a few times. The chain's CDR3 is CASSSGTARSYEQYF. For the CDR3, the DNA is TGTGCCAGCAGCTCCGGGACAGCCAGGTCCTACGAGCAGTACTTC. V and J are TRBV9 and TRBJ2-7; 7 positions agree with TRBD1. This CDR3 has 15 amino acids. Per germline, CDR1 SGDLS and CDR2 YYNGEE. Trimming at V came to 4 bases and at J to 1 base, leaving 8 bases not matched to a gene.

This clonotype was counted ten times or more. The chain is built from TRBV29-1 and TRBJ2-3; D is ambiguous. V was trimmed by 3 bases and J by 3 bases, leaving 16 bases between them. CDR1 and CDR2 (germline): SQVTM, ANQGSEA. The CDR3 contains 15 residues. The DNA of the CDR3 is TGCAGCGTTGACGAAACGGGCTTGCGAACAGATACGCAGTATTTT. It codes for CSVDETGLRTDTQYF.

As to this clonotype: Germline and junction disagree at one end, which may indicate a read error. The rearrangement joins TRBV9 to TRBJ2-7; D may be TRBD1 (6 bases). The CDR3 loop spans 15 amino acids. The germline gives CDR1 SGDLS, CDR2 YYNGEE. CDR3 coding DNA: TGTGCCAGCAGCGTAGCTCCAGGGGTCTCCTGCGAGCAGTACTTC. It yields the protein CASSVAPGVSCEQYF.